This TCR beta chain was sequenced during a study of a mutant IDH1 vaccine in newly diagnosed glioma. Study information: Sex distribution of treated patients was about 62% male and roughly 38% female; mean age was about 40 years. Patients got radiotherapy, temozolomide, or both beforehand, and most got both. Overall study findings and caveats: Pseudoprogression apparently tracked independently of changes in top peripheral T cell clonotypes.

A word on this clone: Antigen: not known.

Only in-frame clones appear in the TCRdb table, and some are missing; sequencing was by immunoSEQ multiplex PCR. The data show about 54,000 clones, approximately 78% seen once. The time point is: baseline, week 1 (first vaccination visit). Documented treatment: pre-vaccination baseline after standard-of-care therapy. CDR3 size: 15 residues. The trim removed 5 bases at V and 0 bases at J, leaving 4 bases unmatched. CDR1 and CDR2 from the germline V gene are SGHVS and FNYEAQ. Sample: PBMCs, taken from a glioma patient treated with radiotherapy, temozolomide or both. This TCR was sampled from a man between 18 and 35 years old with glioma. The chain has TRBV7-6 and TRBJ1-5; 7 positions match TRBD1. CDR3 loop: CASSPRQGSNQPQHF. CDR3 coding DNA: TGTGCCAGCAGCCCCCGACAGGGTAGCAATCAGCCCCAGCATTTT.